This T cell receptor (beta chain) was sequenced during a study of response to subunit inactivated influenza vaccine. Study-level points and caveats: Only a handful of new T cells, the authors suggested, are recruited with each seasonal influenza vaccination.

Points on this clonotype: The target antigen is unknown. Mismatch with germline at one junction end may stem from a read error.

The length of the CDR3 is 14 residues. CDR1 is SGHVS and CDR2 is FQNEAQ in the germline V gene. TCRdb called the RT-PCR reads again in MiXCR, with one record for every CDR3 protein. Among about 520,000 distinct CDR3 sequences, approximately 7.2% were seen once, and the ten largest hold less than 15%. V is TRBV7-8 and J is TRBJ1-2; D remains unclear. This TCR was recovered from a man aged 50 to 69 who received an inactivated influenza vaccine. This sample comprised PBMCs from blood, obtained around 2 years after vaccination. The CDR3 protein is CASSLISVTGIFSF. CDR3 DNA: TGTGCCAGCAGCTTAATAAGTGTGACCGGGATATTTAGCTTC.